This is a list of T cell receptor beta chains from one sample in a study of T cell changes during pregnancy in multiple sclerosis. Assay used: immunoSEQ multiplex PCR; TCRdb lists only in-frame clones, some missing. The data hold 20,000 to 25,000 clones, with more than 85% observed a single time. Source: CD4+ T cells from peripheral blood mononuclear cells, taken in the third trimester of pregnancy. The receptors stem from a female donor with multiple sclerosis, enrolled in a pregnancy study. Both conserved end residues are part of each CDR3. The D gene is left open where the match is weak. The listing skips clone size in some rows; elsewhere it reads once, few, many or a size class.

CDR3 DNA	CDR3 protein	clone size	V gene	J gene	D gene
TGTGCCAGCAGTAACGACAGGGGGAACTACGAGCAGTACTTC	CASSNDRGNYEQYF	NA	TRBV6-5	TRBJ2-7	TRBD1
TGTGCCAGCAGCTCCCTGGGGGGTTGGGGGAATGAGCAGTTCTTC	CASSSLGGWGNEQFF	NA	TRBV7-3	TRBJ2-1	NA
TGTGCCTGGAGTAGGGGGTCGGGCACTGAAGCTTTCTTT	CAWSRGSGTEAFF	once	TRBV30	TRBJ1-1	NA
TGCGCCAGCAGCTTGGTCGGACAGGGGGCAGGAGATGGCTACACCTTC	CASSLVGQGAGDGYTF	NA	TRBV5-1	TRBJ1-2	TRBD1
TGTGCCAGCAGCCCTAACGAAGCGGCAGGGACTCGTCAGCCCCAGCATTTT	CASSPNEAAGTRQPQHF	NA	TRBV21-1	TRBJ1-5	NA
TGTGCCAGCAGCCGTTCAGCTAATGAAAAACTGTTTTTT	CASSRSANEKLFF	NA	TRBV7-9	TRBJ1-4	NA
TGTGCCACCAGCAGAGATGGGCAGTATGGCTACACCTTC	CATSRDGQYGYTF	once	TRBV15	TRBJ1-2	NA
TGTGCCAGCAGTGAGCAGGGTGAAAACTATGGCTACACCTTC	CASSEQGENYGYTF	NA	TRBV27	TRBJ1-2	NA
TGTGCCTGGAGTGTAACTAGCCAAGAGACCCAGTACTTC	CAWSVTSQETQYF	few	TRBV30	TRBJ2-5	NA
TGTGCTAGTGGTAACAGTCCAGGCTACGAGCAGTACTTC	CASGNSPGYEQYF	NA	TRBV12-5	TRBJ2-7	NA
TGTGCCAGCAGCGTAGCCCTACTAGCGGGGGGTTTAGATACGCAGTATTTT	CASSVALLAGGLDTQYF	once	TRBV9	TRBJ2-3	TRBD2
TGTGCCAGCAGCACCCCGGGACTAGAGGACAATGAGCAGTTCTTC	CASSTPGLEDNEQFF	NA	TRBV7-3	TRBJ2-1	TRBD2
TGTGCCAGCAGTGTTCGCCCAGGGGGATACAATGAGCAGTTCTTC	CASSVRPGGYNEQFF	NA	TRBV2	TRBJ2-1	TRBD1
TGTGCCAGCAGTGATCTGCCAGGCCGGGGTGCAGATACGCAGTATTTT	CASSDLPGRGADTQYF	NA	TRBV25-1	TRBJ2-3	NA
TGTGCCAGCAGCGAACAGGGGAATTCACCCCTCCACTTT	CASSEQGNSPLHF	NA	TRBV11-2	TRBJ1-6	TRBD1
TGTGCCAGCAGCTCCCAGACAGGGGGAGGCTACACCTTC	CASSSQTGGGYTF	NA	TRBV7-2	TRBJ1-2	TRBD1
TGTGCCAGCTCACCACGACGGGACTCTGGAAACACCATATATTTT	CASSPRRDSGNTIYF	NA	TRBV18	TRBJ1-3	NA
TGTGCCAGCAGGATATACCCGGGACACCGGATGAACACTGAAGCTTTCTTT	CASRIYPGHRMNTEAFF	NA	TRBV28	TRBJ1-1	NA
TGCGCCAGCAGTCTTTGGGGTGGCAGGGGGATCCCGACCGGGGAGCTGTTTTTT	CASSLWGGRGIPTGELFF	NA	TRBV23-1	TRBJ2-2	TRBD1
TGTGCCAGCAGGGGAGGCGAAGCCCGAGATGAGCAGTTCTTC	CASRGGEARDEQFF	NA	TRBV5-4	TRBJ2-1	NA
TGCGCCAGCAGCTTGAGAGGGAACACTGAAGCTTTCTTT	CASSLRGNTEAFF	NA	TRBV5-1	TRBJ1-1	NA
TGTGCCAGTAGTAGTCAACGAGATTTTAGGAGTACCCTCCACTTT	CASSSQRDFRSTLHF	NA	TRBV19	TRBJ1-6	NA
TGTGCCAGCAGGGAACTAGCGGGGGCCTTAAATGAGCAGTTCTTC	CASRELAGALNEQFF	NA	TRBV6-1	TRBJ2-1	TRBD2
TGTGCCAGCAGCTTGGACAGGGGGAACACCGGGGAGCTGTTTTTT	CASSLDRGNTGELFF	NA	TRBV5-4	TRBJ2-2	TRBD1
TGTGCCACATCAGTCGACACCGGGACACAAGACTACGAGCAGTACTTC	CATSVDTGTQDYEQYF	NA	TRBV10-3	TRBJ2-7	NA
TGCGCCAGCAGCTTGGGACAGGGGGATGGCTACACCTTC	CASSLGQGDGYTF	few	TRBV5-1	TRBJ1-2	TRBD1
TGTGCCAGCAGGAACAGGGAAGACTATGGCTACACCTTC	CASRNREDYGYTF	NA	TRBV6-5	TRBJ1-2	NA
TGTGCCAGCAGCTTAGGGACTTCCTATGGCTACACCTTC	CASSLGTSYGYTF	NA	TRBV7-2	TRBJ1-2	NA
TGTGCCAGCTGGTGGGCAGGTGAACCTGAAAAACTGTTTTTT	CASWWAGEPEKLFF	once	TRBV6-7	TRBJ1-4	NA
TGTGCCAGCAGCATGGACAGCTACAATGAGCAGTTCTTC	CASSMDSYNEQFF	NA	TRBV5-5	TRBJ2-1	NA
TGTGCCAGCAGCTTGCCTCAGGACAGGGGGAGGGATACGCAGTATTTT	CASSLPQDRGRDTQYF	once	TRBV5-4	TRBJ2-3	TRBD1
TGTGCCAGCAGCCCGGGTCTTGGGGACAGGGCCGGAGAGACCCAGTACTTC	CASSPGLGDRAGETQYF	NA	TRBV9	TRBJ2-5	TRBD1
TGTGCCAGCAGCCAAGATGCCCGGGGAACCTACAATGAGCAGTTCTTC	CASSQDARGTYNEQFF	few	TRBV4-2	TRBJ2-1	NA
TGTGCCAGCACCGGGGGGATCGGCAATCAGCCCCAGCATTTT	CASTGGIGNQPQHF	NA	TRBV2	TRBJ1-5	NA
TGTGCCAGCAGCTTAGTGGGCGGGGGGGCCGTAGATACGCAGTATTTT	CASSLVGGGAVDTQYF	NA	TRBV7-2	TRBJ2-3	TRBD2
TGTGCCAGCAGTGAGACAGGGGTGGAGACCCAGTACTTC	CASSETGVETQYF	NA	TRBV28	TRBJ2-5	TRBD1
TGTGCCAGCAGCCTCGGAGATTTCAGGGACACTGAAGCTTTCTTT	CASSLGDFRDTEAFF	few	TRBV7-9	TRBJ1-1	NA
TGCGCCGGCAGCTCCTACGAGGAGGGCGGCGCTTTCTTT	CAGSSYEEGGAFF	NA	TRBV5-1	TRBJ1-1	NA
TGTGCCAGCTCCACTTTAGCGGGGGGGCTGAATGAGCAGTTCTTC	CASSTLAGGLNEQFF	NA	TRBV28	TRBJ2-1	TRBD2
TGCGCCAGCAGCTTGGAGGTAGCGGGGGGGCCATGGGAGACCCAGTACTTC	CASSLEVAGGPWETQYF	NA	TRBV5-1	TRBJ2-5	TRBD2
TGTGCCAGCAGCTTTGGGGCGTGGGGCTACACCTTC	CASSFGAWGYTF	NA	TRBV7-2	TRBJ1-2	NA
TGTGCCAGCACATCCGGGACAGGGAAATTCTCTGGAAACACCATATATTTT	CASTSGTGKFSGNTIYF	NA	TRBV7-2	TRBJ1-3	TRBD1
TGTGCCAGCAGCTTAGCGGGCAGCTCCTACAATGAGCAGTTCTTC	CASSLAGSSYNEQFF	NA	TRBV7-3	TRBJ2-1	NA
TGTGCCAGCAGGGTTCCCCTTGCGGCGGCGGGCGAGCAGTACTTC	CASRVPLAAAGEQYF	few	TRBV2	TRBJ2-7	NA
TGTGCCAGCAGTGACCGGACTAGCGGGGCCCCCTACGAGCAGTACTTC	CASSDRTSGAPYEQYF	NA	TRBV6-1	TRBJ2-7	TRBD2
TGTGCCAGCAGCTTGCGGAACCAAGAGACCCAGTACTTC	CASSLRNQETQYF	NA	TRBV7-3	TRBJ2-5	NA